The T cell receptor (beta chain) described here comes from a study of blood T cell repertoires in COVID-19. TCRdb's copy holds only in-frame clones and misses some; the assay was immunoSEQ multiplex PCR. The table has some 240,000 clones, 80% to 95% seen once; the top ten hold 0.8% to 1%. The V gene lost 4 bases and the J gene lost 4 bases, with 11 bases spanning the gap. Germline CDR1 is MNHEY and CDR2 is SVGAGI. This CDR3 spans 14 amino acids. The V gene is TRBV6-5, the J gene TRBJ1-3; a weak D match, TRBD1 (6 bases). Sequenced input: peripheral blood. The source is a man in his sixties with COVID-19, enrolled during active disease. CDR3 sequence (DNA): TGTGCCAGCAGTTTCACAGGGATGGGAAACACCATATATTTT. Translating it yields CASSFTGMGNTIYF.